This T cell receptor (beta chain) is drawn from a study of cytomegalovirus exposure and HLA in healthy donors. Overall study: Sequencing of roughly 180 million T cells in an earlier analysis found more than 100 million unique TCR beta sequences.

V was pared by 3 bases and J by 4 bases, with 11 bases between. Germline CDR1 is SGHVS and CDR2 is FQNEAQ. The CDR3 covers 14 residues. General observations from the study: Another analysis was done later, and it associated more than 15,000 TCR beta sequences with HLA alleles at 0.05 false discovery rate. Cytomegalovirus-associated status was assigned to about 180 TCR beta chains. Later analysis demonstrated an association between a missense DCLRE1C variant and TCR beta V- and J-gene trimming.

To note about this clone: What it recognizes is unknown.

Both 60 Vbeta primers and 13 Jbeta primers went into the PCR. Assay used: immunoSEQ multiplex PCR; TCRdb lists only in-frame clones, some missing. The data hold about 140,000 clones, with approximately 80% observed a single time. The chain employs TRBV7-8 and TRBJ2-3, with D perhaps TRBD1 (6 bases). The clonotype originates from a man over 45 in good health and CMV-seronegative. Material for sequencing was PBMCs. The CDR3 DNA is TGTGCCAGCAGCTTGTTACAGGGCCCAGATACGCAGTATTTT. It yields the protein CASSLLQGPDTQYF.